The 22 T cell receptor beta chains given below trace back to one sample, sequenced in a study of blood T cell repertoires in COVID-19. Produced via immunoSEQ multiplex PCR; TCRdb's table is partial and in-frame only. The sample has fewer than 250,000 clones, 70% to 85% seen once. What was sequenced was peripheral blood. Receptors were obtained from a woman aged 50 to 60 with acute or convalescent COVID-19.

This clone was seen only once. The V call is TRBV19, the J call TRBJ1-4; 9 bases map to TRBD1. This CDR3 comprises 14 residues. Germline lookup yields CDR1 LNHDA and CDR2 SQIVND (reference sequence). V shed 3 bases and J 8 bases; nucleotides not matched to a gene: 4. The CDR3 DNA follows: TGTGCCAGTAGTATTTCGGGGACAGGGGAAAAACTGTTTTTT. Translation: CASSISGTGEKLFF.

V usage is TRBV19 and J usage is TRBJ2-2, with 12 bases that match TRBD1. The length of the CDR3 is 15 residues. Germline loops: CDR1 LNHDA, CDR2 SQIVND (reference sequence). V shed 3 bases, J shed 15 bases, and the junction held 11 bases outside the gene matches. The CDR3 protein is CASSISYRDRGRMFF. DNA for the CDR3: TGTGCCAGTAGTATCAGCTACCGGGACAGGGGGCGGATGTTTTTT.

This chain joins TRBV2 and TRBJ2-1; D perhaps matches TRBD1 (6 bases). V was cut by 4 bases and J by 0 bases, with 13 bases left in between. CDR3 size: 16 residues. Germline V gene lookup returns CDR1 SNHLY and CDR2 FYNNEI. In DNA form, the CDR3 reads TGTGCCAGCAGTGCCCTTACAGGGAGCTCCTACAATGAGCAGTTCTTC. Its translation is CASSALTGSSYNEQFF.

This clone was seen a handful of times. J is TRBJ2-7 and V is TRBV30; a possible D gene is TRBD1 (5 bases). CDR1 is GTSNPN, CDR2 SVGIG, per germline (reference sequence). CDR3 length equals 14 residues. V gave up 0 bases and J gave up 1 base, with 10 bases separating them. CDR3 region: CAWSVTGLSYEQYF. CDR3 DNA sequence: TGTGCCTGGAGTGTAACAGGTCTTTCCTACGAGCAGTACTTC. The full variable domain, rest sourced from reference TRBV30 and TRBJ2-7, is SQTIHQWPATLVQPVGSPLSLECTVEGTSNPNLYWYRQAAGRGLQLLFYSVGIGQISSEVPQNLSASRPQDRQFILSSKKLLLSDSGFYLCAWSVTGLSYEQYFGPGTRLTVT.

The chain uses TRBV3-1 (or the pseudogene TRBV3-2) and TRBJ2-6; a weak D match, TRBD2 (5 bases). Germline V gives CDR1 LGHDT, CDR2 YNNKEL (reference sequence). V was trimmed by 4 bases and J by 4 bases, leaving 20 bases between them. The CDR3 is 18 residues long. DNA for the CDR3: TGTGCCAGCAGCCCGCGGGCTTCCCTCCCTTCCGGGGCCAACGTCCTGACTTTC. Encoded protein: CASSPRASLPSGANVLTF.

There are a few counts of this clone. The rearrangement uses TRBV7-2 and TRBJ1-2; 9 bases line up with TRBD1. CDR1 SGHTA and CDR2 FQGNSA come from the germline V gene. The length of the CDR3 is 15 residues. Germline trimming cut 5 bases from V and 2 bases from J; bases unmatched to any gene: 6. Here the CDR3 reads CASSPRDRVNYGYTF. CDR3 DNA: TGTGCCAGCAGCCCCCGGGACAGGGTCAACTATGGCTACACCTTC.

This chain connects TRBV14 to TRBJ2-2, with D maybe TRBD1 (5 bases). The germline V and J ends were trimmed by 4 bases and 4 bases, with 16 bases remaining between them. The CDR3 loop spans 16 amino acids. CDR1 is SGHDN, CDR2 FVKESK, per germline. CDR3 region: CASSPTSRVGTGELFF. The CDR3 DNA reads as TGTGCCAGCAGCCCCACGAGCAGGGTCGGCACCGGGGAGCTGTTTTTT.

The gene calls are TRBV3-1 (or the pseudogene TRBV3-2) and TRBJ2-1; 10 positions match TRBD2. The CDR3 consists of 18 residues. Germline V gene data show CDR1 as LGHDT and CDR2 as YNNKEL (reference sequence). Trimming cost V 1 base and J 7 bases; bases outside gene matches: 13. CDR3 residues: CASSQAGLGSGGLNEQFF. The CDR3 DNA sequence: TGTGCCAGCAGCCAAGCTGGGTTGGGTAGCGGGGGGTTAAATGAGCAGTTCTTC.

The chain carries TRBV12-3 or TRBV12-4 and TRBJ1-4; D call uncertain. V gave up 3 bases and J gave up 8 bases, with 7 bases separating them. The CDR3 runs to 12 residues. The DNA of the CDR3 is TGTGCCAGCAGTTTTGGAGGGGAAAAACTGTTTTTT. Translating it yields CASSFGGEKLFF.

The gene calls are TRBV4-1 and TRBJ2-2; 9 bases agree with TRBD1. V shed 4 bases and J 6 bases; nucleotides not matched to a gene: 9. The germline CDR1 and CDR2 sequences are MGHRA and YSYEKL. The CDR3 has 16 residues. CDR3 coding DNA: TGCGCCAGCAGCCCCCGGGGACAGGGCGACTCCGGGGAGCTGTTTTTT. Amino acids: CASSPRGQGDSGELFF.

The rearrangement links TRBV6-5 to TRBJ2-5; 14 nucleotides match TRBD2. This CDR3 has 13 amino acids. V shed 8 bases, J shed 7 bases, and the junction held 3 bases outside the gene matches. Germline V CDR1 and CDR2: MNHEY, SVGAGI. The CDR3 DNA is TGTGCCAGCGGGACTAGCGGGAGAGGGACCCAGTACTTC. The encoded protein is CASGTSGRGTQYF.

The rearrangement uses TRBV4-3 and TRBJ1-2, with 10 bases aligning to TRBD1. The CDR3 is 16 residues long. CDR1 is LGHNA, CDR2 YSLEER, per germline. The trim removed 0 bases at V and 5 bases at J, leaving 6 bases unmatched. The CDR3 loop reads CASSQEPGQGGYGYTF. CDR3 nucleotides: TGCGCCAGCAGCCAAGAACCCGGACAGGGGGGATATGGCTACACCTTC.

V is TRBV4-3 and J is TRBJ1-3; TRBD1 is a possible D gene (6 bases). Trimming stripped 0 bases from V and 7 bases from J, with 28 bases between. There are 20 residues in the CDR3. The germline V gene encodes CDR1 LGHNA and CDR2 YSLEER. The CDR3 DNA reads TGCGCCAGCAGCCAAGAAGGTCTCGGGACCGGACAGCTCTATCGGAACACCATATATTTT. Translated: CASSQEGLGTGQLYRNTIYF.

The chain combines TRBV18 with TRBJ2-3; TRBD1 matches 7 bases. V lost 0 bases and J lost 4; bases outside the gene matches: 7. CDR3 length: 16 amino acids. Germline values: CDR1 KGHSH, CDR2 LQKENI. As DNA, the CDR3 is TGTGCCAGCTCACCACCGATAGGGACAGATCCAGATACGCAGTATTTT. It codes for CASSPPIGTDPDTQYF.

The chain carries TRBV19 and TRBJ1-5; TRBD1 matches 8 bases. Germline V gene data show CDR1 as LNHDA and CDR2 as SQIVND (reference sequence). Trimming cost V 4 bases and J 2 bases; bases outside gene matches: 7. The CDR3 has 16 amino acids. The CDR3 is CASSNRGSWGNQPQHF. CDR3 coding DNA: TGTGCCAGTAGTAACAGGGGGTCGTGGGGCAATCAGCCCCAGCATTTT. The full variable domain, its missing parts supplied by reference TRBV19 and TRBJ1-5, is DGGITQSPKYLFRKEGQNVTLSCEQNLNHDAMYWYRQDPGQGLRLIYYSQIVNDFQKGDIAEGYSVSREKKESFPLTVTSAQKNPTAFYLCASSNRGSWGNQPQHFGDGTRLSIL.

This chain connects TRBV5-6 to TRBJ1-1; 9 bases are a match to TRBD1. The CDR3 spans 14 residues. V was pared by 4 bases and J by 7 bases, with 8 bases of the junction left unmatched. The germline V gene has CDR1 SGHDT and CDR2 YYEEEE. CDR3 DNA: TGTGCCAGCAGCCGACAGGGGGAGAATAGTGAAGCTTTCTTT. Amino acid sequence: CASSRQGENSEAFF.

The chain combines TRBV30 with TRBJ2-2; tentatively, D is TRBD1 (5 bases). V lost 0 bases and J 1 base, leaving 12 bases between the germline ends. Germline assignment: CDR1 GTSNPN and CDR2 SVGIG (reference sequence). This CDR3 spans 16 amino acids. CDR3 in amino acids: CAWSVLGARNTGELFF. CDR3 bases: TGTGCCTGGAGTGTATTAGGGGCGCGGAACACCGGGGAGCTGTTTTTT.

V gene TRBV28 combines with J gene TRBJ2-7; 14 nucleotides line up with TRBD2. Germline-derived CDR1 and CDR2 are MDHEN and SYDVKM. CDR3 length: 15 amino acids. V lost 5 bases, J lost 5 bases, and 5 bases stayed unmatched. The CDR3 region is CASSLGTSGRHEQYF. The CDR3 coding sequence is TGTGCCAGCAGTCTCGGGACTAGCGGGAGACACGAGCAGTACTTC.

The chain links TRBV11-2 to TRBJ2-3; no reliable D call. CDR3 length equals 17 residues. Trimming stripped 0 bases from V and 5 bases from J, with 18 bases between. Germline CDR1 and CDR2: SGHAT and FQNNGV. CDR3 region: CASSLDSNRYEVDTQYF. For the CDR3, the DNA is TGTGCCAGCAGCTTAGATTCTAATAGATACGAAGTAGATACGCAGTATTTT.

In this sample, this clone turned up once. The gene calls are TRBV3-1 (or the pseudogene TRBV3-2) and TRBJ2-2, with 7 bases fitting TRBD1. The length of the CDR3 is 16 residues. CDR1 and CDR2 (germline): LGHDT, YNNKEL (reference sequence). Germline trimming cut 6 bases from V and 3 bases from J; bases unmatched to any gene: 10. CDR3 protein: CASRNHDRADTGELFF. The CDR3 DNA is TGTGCCAGCAGAAACCACGACAGGGCTGACACCGGGGAGCTGTTTTTT.

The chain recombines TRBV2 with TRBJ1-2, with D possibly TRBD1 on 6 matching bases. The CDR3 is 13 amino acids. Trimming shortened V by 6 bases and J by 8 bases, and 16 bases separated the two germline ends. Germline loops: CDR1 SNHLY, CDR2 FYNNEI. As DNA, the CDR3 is TGTGCCAGCAGGGGGGACAATCCTCAAGGCTACACCTTC. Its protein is CASRGDNPQGYTF.

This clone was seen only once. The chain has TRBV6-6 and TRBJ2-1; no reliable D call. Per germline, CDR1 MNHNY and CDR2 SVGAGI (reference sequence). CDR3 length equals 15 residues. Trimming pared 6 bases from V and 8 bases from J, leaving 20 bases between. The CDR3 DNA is TGTGCCAGCAGAGACCGCCAGACTGCTTCGGATGAGCAGTTCTTC. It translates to CASRDRQTASDEQFF.